The 4 T cell receptor beta chains given below trace back to one sample, sequenced in a study of Graves' ophthalmopathy and Graves' hyperthyroidism. Amplified material comprised TCR beta CDR3 regions derived from RNA transcripts. HTBI primers were employed in first-round RT-PCR, then a second-round multiplex PCR followed. MiXCR, applied by TCRdb to the multiplex PCR reads, yields one record per CDR3 protein. The repertoire holds approximately 330,000 distinct CDR3 sequences, with roughly a sixth as singletons. What was sequenced was peripheral blood. The receptors stem from an adult man with Graves' ophthalmopathy.

This clonotype was detected many times. V usage is TRBV14 and J usage is TRBJ1-3; TRBD1 is a possible D gene (6 bases). Deletions cut 0 bases from V and 6 bases from J, with 18 bases between. Germline lookup yields CDR1 SGHDN and CDR2 FVKESK. CDR3 size: 17 residues. The CDR3 DNA is TGTGCCAGCAGCCAAGATCGGGGGCGGCAGGTCGTAAACACCATATATTTT. Amino acid sequence: CASSQDRGRQVVNTIYF.

V usage is TRBV7-2 and J usage is TRBJ2-5; 12 positions match TRBD2. J lost 3 bases, V lost 5 bases, and 7 bases had no gene match. This CDR3 spans 16 amino acids. Germline CDR1 is SGHTA and CDR2 is FQGNSA. The CDR3 here is CASSPWTSGAKETQYF. The CDR3 DNA reads as TGTGCCAGCAGCCCCTGGACTAGCGGGGCCAAAGAGACCCAGTACTTC.

This clonotype appeared a few times. With a much larger clone just one base away, this may be a read error. The chain is built from TRBV10-3 and TRBJ1-2; D is possibly TRBD1 (6 bases). The V gene's germline CDR1 is ENHRY and CDR2 SYGVKD. The CDR3 has 17 residues. This chain's CDR3 is CAIIERTPGDNIYGYTF. In nucleotides, the CDR3 is TGTGCCATCATTGAGCGCACTCCAGGGGATAATATCTATGGCTACACCTTC.

This clonotype was seen ten or more times. The chain has TRBV6-2 or TRBV6-3 and TRBJ2-5; D is ambiguous. Germline assignment: CDR1 MNHEY and CDR2 SVGEGT. The V and J ends lost 4 bases and 1 base respectively, with 10 bases between them. The CDR3 sequence is 14 residues long. CDR3 nucleotides: TGTGCCAGCAGTTCGTGGACGGTCCAAGAGACCCAGTACTTC. Encoded protein: CASSSWTVQETQYF.